The sequence of this TCR beta chain was determined in a study of post-analysis software for immune sequencing data. About the research overall: The patients showed relapsing-remitting, secondary progressive and progressive-relapsing multiple sclerosis courses.

Regarding this clonotype: As yet, its antigen is unknown.

Study-level points and caveats: Controls had significantly higher normalized Chao1 diversity than multiple sclerosis patients. Compared with controls, patients had more of about 5 TRBV segments, including TRBV5-6, TRBV5-1 and TRBV20-1. With F measure, samples from one preparation batch clustered together strongly.

Germline-derived CDR1 and CDR2 are SQVTM and ANQGSEA. Trimming left V 1 base short and J 11 bases short, with 17 bases between. CDR3 length: 13 amino acids. The TCR beta cDNA libraries carried unique molecular identifiers. Each CDR3 protein is one row after TCRdb ran MiXCR on the PCR reads. Of about 680,000 distinct CDR3 sequences in the sample, over 45% were seen once. The chain links TRBV29-1 to TRBJ2-5; D is possibly TRBD2 (5 bases). The sequence came from a girl aged 2-10 years with multiple sclerosis. Sequencing was done on a sample of blood. CDR3 in amino acids: CSVEGILAGEQYF. The CDR3 DNA follows: TGCAGCGTTGAAGGGATCCTAGCTGGGGAGCAGTACTTC. The whole variable domain, remainder taken from reference TRBV29-1 and TRBJ2-5, is SAVISQKPSRDICQRGTSLTIQCQVDSQVTMMFWYRQQPGQSLTLIATANQGSEATYESGFVIDKFPISRPNLTFSTLTVSNMSPEDSSIYLCSVEGILAGEQYFGPGTRLLVL.